Below, 4 T cell receptor beta chains from the same sample are listed, as sequenced in a study of blood T cell repertoires in COVID-19. The data were produced by immunoSEQ multiplex PCR, yet TCRdb's version contains in-frame clones alone and is incomplete. This sample yields 140,000 or so clones, of which just under 90% are seen a single time; roughly 11% belongs to the top ten. Sequences were obtained from peripheral blood. The receptors derive from a woman at least 80 years old with acute or convalescent COVID-19.

The genes are TRBV9 and TRBJ1-2; 9 bases are a match to TRBD1. V lost 4 bases and J lost 2; bases outside the gene matches: 12. Germline V gene sequence: CDR1 SGDLS, CDR2 YYNGEE. CDR3 length equals 17 residues. In nucleotides, the CDR3 is TGTGCCAGCAGCCTTCGGGACAGGGCTACTTCCAACTATGGCTACACCTTC. This encodes CASSLRDRATSNYGYTF. The full variable domain, its missing parts supplied by reference TRBV9 and TRBJ1-2, is DSGVTQTPKHLITATGQRVTLRCSPRSGDLSVYWYQQSLDQGLQFLIQYYNGEERAKGNILERFSAQQFPDLHSELNLSSLELGDSALYFCASSLRDRATSNYGYTFGSGTRLTVV.

The rearrangement links TRBV6-2 or TRBV6-3 to TRBJ1-1; D unresolved. With 6 bases removed from V and 1 base from J, the gap between germline ends came to 12 bases. The CDR3 spans 14 residues. CDR1 is MNHEY, CDR2 SVGEGT, per germline. CDR3 coding DNA: TGTGCCAGCAGCATACAGCCGTCGAACACTGAAGCTTTCTTT. It yields the protein CASSIQPSNTEAFF.

The chain links TRBV11-2 to TRBJ1-6; 8 positions agree with TRBD1. From germline, CDR1 is SGHAT and CDR2 FQNNGV. The CDR3 contains 14 residues. V shed 2 bases, J shed 9 bases, and the junction held 3 bases outside the gene matches. CDR3 sequence reads: CASSLNQGASPLHF. CDR3 nucleotide sequence: TGTGCCAGCAGCTTAAATCAGGGGGCTTCACCCCTCCACTTT.

This chain links TRBV19 with TRBJ1-2; D might be TRBD1 (6 bases). With 4 bases removed from V and 5 bases from J, the gap between germline ends came to 11 bases. Germline V gene sequence: CDR1 LNHDA, CDR2 SQIVND (reference sequence). The CDR3 extends over 13 amino acids. The CDR3 DNA reads as TGTGCCAGTAGTAGGGGGGGGCAGTATGGCTACACCTTC. Its translation is CASSRGGQYGYTF.